These 9 T cell receptor beta chains were all obtained from the same sample, sequenced in a study of T cell responses to AZD1222 COVID-19 vaccine. Sequencing used immunoSEQ multiplex PCR; TCRdb keeps in-frame clones, though not all of them. This table holds around 120,000 clones, about 90% found once. The sample consisted of peripheral blood, taken on day 0 of AZD1222 vaccination. Every receptor here comes from an adult in good health.

The CDR3 here is CASSGTTGNSGNTIYF. DNA for the CDR3: TGCGCCAGCAGCGGGACGACAGGAAACTCTGGAAACACCATATATTTT. The rearrangement links TRBV5-1 to TRBJ1-3, with D perhaps matching TRBD1 (6 bases). Germline CDR1 and CDR2: SGHRS and YFSETQ. The CDR3 runs to 16 residues. V lost 4 bases and J 0 bases, leaving 14 bases between the germline ends.

This chain links TRBV28 with TRBJ1-2; tentative D call: TRBD1 (5 bases). The CDR3 has 14 amino acids. The germline V and J ends were trimmed by 5 bases and 2 bases, with 12 bases remaining between them. Germline CDR1 MDHEN, CDR2 SYDVKM. In nucleotides, the CDR3 is TGTGCCAGCAGTCTAGGACAAGGGAACTATGGCTACACCTTC. It translates to CASSLGQGNYGYTF.

The V call is TRBV7-6, the J call TRBJ2-1; D unresolved. V was pared by 8 bases and J by 4 bases, with 6 bases between. This CDR3 comprises 11 residues. Germline V lookup: CDR1 SGHVS, CDR2 FNYEAQ. This chain's CDR3 is CASAGYNEQFF. Here the CDR3 DNA reads TGTGCCAGCGCCGGTTACAATGAGCAGTTCTTC. The entire variable domain, with the rest obtained from reference TRBV7-6 and TRBJ2-1, is as follows: GAGVSQSPRYKVTKRGQDVALRCDPISGHVSLYWYRQALGQGPEFLTYFNYEAQQDKSGLPNDRFSAERPEGSISTLTIQRTEQRDSAMYRCASAGYNEQFFGPGTRLTVL.

V and J are TRBV6-5 and TRBJ1-6; D remains unclear. Trimming took 2 bases from V and 11 from J, leaving 10 bases between them. CDR1 and CDR2 (germline): MNHEY, SVGAGI. This CDR3 is built from 13 residues. CDR3 region: CASSYRERTPLHF. The CDR3 bases are TGTGCCAGCAGTTACAGGGAAAGGACACCCCTCCACTTT.

This clone occurred once. The rearrangement uses TRBV27 and TRBJ2-3; D ambiguous. The CDR3 is 14 amino acids. V lost 7 bases to trimming and J lost 2 bases, with 13 bases between them. In germline, CDR1 is MNHEY, CDR2 SMNVEV (reference sequence). The CDR3 here is CASNSHGVTDTQYF. The CDR3 coding sequence is TGTGCCAGCAATAGTCATGGGGTCACAGATACGCAGTATTTT.

V and J are TRBV6-6 and TRBJ1-5; D is uncertain. The CDR3 runs 14 residues. Germline loops: CDR1 MNHNY, CDR2 SVGAGI (reference sequence). Trimming pared 5 bases from V and 5 bases from J, leaving 13 bases between. As DNA, the CDR3 is TGTGCCAGCAGTCACGCTCCAATCGATCAGCCCCAGCATTTT. Encoded protein: CASSHAPIDQPQHF.

The chain joins TRBV6-5 to TRBJ2-7; 7 bases agree with TRBD1. V lost 5 bases, J lost 3 bases, and 7 bases stayed unmatched. The germline V gene encodes CDR1 MNHEY and CDR2 SVGAGI. The length of the CDR3 is 14 residues. The CDR3 nucleotides read TGTGCCAGCAGTATAGACAGGGCTCGCTACGAGCAGTACTTC. Residues: CASSIDRARYEQYF.

The DNA for the CDR3 is TGTGCCAGCAGGCTTGCGAACACCGGGGAGCTGTTTTTT. It is translated as CASRLANTGELFF. The V call is TRBV2, the J call TRBJ2-2, with D uncertain. The CDR3 totals 13 residues. Germline CDR1 is SNHLY and CDR2 is FYNNEI. The V gene lost 6 bases and the J gene lost 0 bases, with 5 bases spanning the gap.

CDR3: CSASHWGLAGGDEQFF. CDR3 nucleotide sequence: TGCAGTGCTAGTCATTGGGGACTAGCGGGAGGCGATGAGCAGTTCTTC. The chain carries TRBV20-1 and TRBJ2-1; 15 bases fit TRBD2. The CDR3 is 16 amino acids. CDR1 DFQATT and CDR2 SNEGSKA come from the germline V gene (reference sequence). The V and J ends lost 3 bases and 8 bases, in that order; junction bases with no gene match: 8.